The 15 T cell receptor beta chains given below trace back to one sample, sequenced in a study of shared T cell receptors in the human thymus. The protocol was immunoSEQ multiplex PCR, while the TCRdb copy is restricted to in-frame clones and leaves out a portion. Seen here are 500,000 to 750,000 clones, 88% observed once, and the top ten hold about 0.01%. These data were also reused for a study on human thymus T cells.

The source material was thymocytes. The receptors were sampled from a boy under three years old with a congenital heart defect.

The chain recombines TRBV28 with TRBJ2-5, with 9 bases matching TRBD1. This CDR3 has 17 amino acids. V was pared by 0 bases and J by 5 bases, with 10 bases of the junction left unmatched. The germline V gene has CDR1 MDHEN and CDR2 SYDVKM. This CDR3 reads CASSLWSGQGRVETQYF. DNA of the CDR3: TGTGCCAGCAGTTTATGGTCGGGACAGGGTAGAGTCGAGACCCAGTACTTC.

The V gene is TRBV4-3, the J gene TRBJ1-1; 7 nucleotides line up with TRBD1. The V gene's germline CDR1 is LGHNA and CDR2 YSLEER. The junction had 13 bases not matched to a gene; V was cut back by 4 bases and J by 5 bases. This CDR3 is 16 amino acids long. The CDR3 loop reads CASSRGDSGAGTEAFF. CDR3 bases: TGCGCCAGCAGCCGGGGGGACAGTGGGGCGGGGACTGAAGCTTTCTTT.

The chain recombines TRBV30 with TRBJ2-2; the match to TRBD2 covers 10 bases. After removal of 7 bases from V and 1 base from J, the junction contained 21 bases not matched to a gene. Germline assignment: CDR1 GTSNPN and CDR2 SVGIG (reference sequence). This CDR3 has 20 amino acids. The CDR3 sequence is CASEPRWRWASGGNTGELFF. The CDR3 DNA reads as TGTGCCTCTGAGCCGCGGTGGCGATGGGCTAGCGGGGGGAACACCGGGGAGCTGTTTTTT.

This clone was observed a few times. The chain uses TRBV28 and TRBJ2-3; a weak D match, TRBD2 (6 bases). The germline V gene has CDR1 MDHEN and CDR2 SYDVKM. Trimming stripped 3 bases from V and 3 bases from J, with 16 bases between. The CDR3 extends over 16 amino acids. The CDR3 protein is CASSFPVGGSTDTQYF. The CDR3 nucleotides read TGTGCCAGCAGTTTTCCGGTGGGAGGCTCGACAGATACGCAGTATTTT.

The rearrangement links TRBV30 to TRBJ2-3; the match to TRBD2 covers 8 bases. This CDR3 region has 18 residues. Trimming at V came to 0 bases and at J to 3 bases, leaving 14 bases not matched to a gene. Germline assignment: CDR1 GTSNPN and CDR2 SVGIG (reference sequence). The DNA of the CDR3 is TGTGCCTGGAGTGTGCAGGTAGCGGGACAACTAAATACAGATACGCAGTATTTT. Residues: CAWSVQVAGQLNTDTQYF.

The chain is built from TRBV4-1 and TRBJ1-1; weak D call: TRBD1 (6 bases). The CDR3 is 19 amino acids. The V gene lost 5 bases and the J gene lost 1 base, with 26 bases spanning the gap. Germline lookup yields CDR1 MGHRA and CDR2 YSYEKL. CDR3 bases: TGCGCCAGCAGCGAAATCGAAACAGGGTCAGATGAGGAGAACACTGAAGCTTTCTTT. Translation: CASSEIETGSDEENTEAFF.

The sample holds one count of this clone. The V call is TRBV6-1, the J call TRBJ1-3; TRBD1 matches 9 bases. This CDR3 has 18 amino acids. Germline CDR1 MNHNS, CDR2 SASEGT. The junction had 11 bases not matched to a gene; V was cut back by 0 bases and J by 5 bases. In DNA, the CDR3 is TGTGCCAGCAGTGAAGCCCCCAAACAGGGGGCGGGTAGAAACACCATATATTTT. Residues: CASSEAPKQGAGRNTIYF.

The rearrangement uses TRBV14 and TRBJ1-1, with D possibly matching TRBD1 (6 bases). The CDR3 runs 15 residues. V was clipped by 0 bases and J by 1 base, with 9 bases between them. CDR1 SGHDN and CDR2 FVKESK come from the germline V gene. The chain's CDR3 is CASSQDRGQNTEAFF. The CDR3 DNA reads as TGTGCCAGCAGCCAAGATAGGGGACAGAACACTGAAGCTTTCTTT.

This chain links TRBV30 with TRBJ2-2, with TRBD2 matching 12 bases. V trimming: 4 bases; J trimming: 4 bases; junction bases outside the gene matches: 1. This CDR3 region has 14 residues. CDR1 and CDR2 from the germline V gene are GTSNPN and SVGIG (reference sequence). CDR3 loop: CAWTSGRATGELFF. DNA of the CDR3: TGTGCCTGGACTAGCGGGAGGGCCACCGGGGAGCTGTTTTTT.

This chain connects TRBV7-9 to TRBJ2-7; 7 bases are a match to TRBD2. CDR1 and CDR2 (germline): SEHNR, FQNEAQ (reference sequence). The CDR3 has 16 amino acids. Trimming took 3 bases from V and 0 from J; bases not matched to a gene: 8. CDR3 sequence reads: CASSLGGWAPSYEQYF. The DNA for the CDR3 is TGTGCCAGCAGCTTGGGGGGGTGGGCCCCCTCCTACGAGCAGTACTTC.

In the case of this clone: Other DNA sequences in the same sample also yield this CDR3. This chain connects TRBV27 to TRBJ2-2; weak D call: TRBD2 (6 bases). The CDR3 runs to 15 residues. Germline assignment: CDR1 MNHEY and CDR2 SMNVEV (reference sequence). V was trimmed by 5 bases and J by 1 base, leaving 11 bases between them. The CDR3 region is CASSPGGKNTGELFF. The CDR3 bases are TGTGCCAGCAGTCCCGGAGGGAAGAACACCGGGGAGCTGTTTTTT.

This chain links TRBV27 with TRBJ2-2; 9 bases agree with TRBD2. Trimming removed 5 bases from V and 5 bases from J; junction bases left unmatched: 12. The CDR3 loop spans 17 amino acids. Germline V lookup: CDR1 MNHEY, CDR2 SMNVEV (reference sequence). The CDR3 region has the DNA TGTGCCAGCAGTCCCGAGGGGGGGACTAGCTCGACCGGGGAGCTGTTTTTT. It specifies CASSPEGGTSSTGELFF.

In this sample, this clone turned up once. The V call is TRBV25-1, the J call TRBJ2-5; D uncertain. Germline V lookup: CDR1 MGHDK, CDR2 SYGVNS. The V and J ends lost 11 bases and 5 bases respectively, with 12 bases between them. This CDR3 is 11 amino acids long. Here the CDR3 reads CAPTLSETQYF. In DNA form, the CDR3 reads TGTGCCCCCACCCTATCGGAGACCCAGTACTTC.

The chain recombines TRBV27 with TRBJ2-7; 8 positions match TRBD2. Germline V lookup: CDR1 MNHEY, CDR2 SMNVEV (reference sequence). This CDR3 comprises 15 residues. J gave up 4 bases and V 5 bases, and 10 bases lay outside the gene matches. CDR3 loop: CASSHQRERRYEQYF. CDR3 DNA: TGTGCCAGCAGTCACCAGCGGGAGCGTCGGTACGAGCAGTACTTC.

The gene calls are TRBV7-2 and TRBJ2-1; 9 positions agree with TRBD1. Germline V CDR1 and CDR2: SGHTA, FQGNSA. Unmatched junction bases numbered 7, after V lost 1 base and J lost 15 bases. CDR3 length: 13 residues. The CDR3 here is CASSLVFTGGWFF. The CDR3 DNA follows: TGTGCCAGCAGCTTAGTATTTACAGGGGGCTGGTTCTTC.